Presented here are 25 T cell receptor beta chains from one specimen sequenced in a study of PD-L1 blockade in urothelial cancer. TCRdb's table, derived via immunoSEQ multiplex PCR, lists solely in-frame clones and lacks some. The sample shows some 15,000 clones, approximately 88% of them seen only once. The specimen was PBMCs, collected around atezolizumab (anti-PD-L1) treatment. Receptors originate from a man between 70 and 80 years old with urothelial cancer.

This chain joins TRBV5-6 and TRBJ1-5; no definite D call. The germline CDR1 and CDR2 sequences are SGHDT and YYEEEE. Deletions cut 0 bases from V and 3 bases from J, with 10 bases between. The CDR3 sequence is 15 residues long. For the CDR3, the DNA is TGTGCCAGCAGCTTGGGTAGCCAATTCAATCAGCCCCAGCATTTT. It codes for CASSLGSQFNQPQHF.

CDR3 amino acids: CASSWTSGTYEQYF. As DNA, the CDR3 is TGTGCCAGCAGCTGGACTAGCGGAACCTACGAGCAGTACTTC. The chain joins TRBV5-8 to TRBJ2-7; 10 bases fit TRBD2. CDR3 length equals 14 residues. CDR1 is SGHTS, CDR2 YDEGEE, per germline. V dropped 3 bases and J dropped 2; count of bases not matched to a gene: 2.

In regard to this clone: Other DNA variants within this sample encode the same CDR3. The chain is built from TRBV13 and TRBJ1-6; 7 nucleotides agree with TRBD1. The CDR3 is 16 residues long. The J segment lost 0 bases and the V segment lost 5 bases, leaving 4 bases of the junction unmatched. Looked up from germline, CDR1 is PRHDT and CDR2 is FYEKMQ (reference sequence). CDR3: CASSRQGSSYNSPLHF. The CDR3 coding sequence is TGTGCCAGCAGCCGACAGGGAAGCTCCTATAATTCACCCCTCCACTTT.

CDR3 bases: TGTGCCGTAGTTGACAGGATGAACACTGAAGCTTTCTTT. Protein sequence: CAVVDRMNTEAFF. The chain links TRBV19 to TRBJ1-1, with a possible D match to TRBD1 (6 bases). V lost 11 bases and J lost 0, with 13 bases in between. The CDR3 has 13 residues. CDR1 is LNHDA, CDR2 SQIVND, per germline (reference sequence).

The rearrangement links TRBV13 to TRBJ1-2, with 7 bases identical to TRBD1. V gave up 0 bases and J gave up 7 bases; unmatched junction bases: 8. Germline loops: CDR1 PRHDT, CDR2 FYEKMQ (reference sequence). The CDR3 length is 15 residues. The CDR3 loop reads CASSLGLRQGGGYTF. As DNA, the CDR3 is TGTGCCAGCAGCTTAGGCCTAAGACAGGGCGGTGGCTACACCTTC.

V gene TRBV19 combines with J gene TRBJ1-1, with unresolved D. This CDR3 comprises 13 residues. V was clipped by 8 bases and J by 5 bases, with 15 bases between them. From germline, CDR1 is LNHDA and CDR2 SQIVND (reference sequence). The chain's CDR3 is CASQFQPGTEAFF. CDR3 nucleotide sequence: TGTGCCAGTCAGTTTCAGCCGGGAACTGAAGCTTTCTTT. Combining the CDR3 with reference TRBV19 and TRBJ1-1 gives the whole variable domain DGGITQSPKYLFRKEGQNVTLSCEQNLNHDAMYWYRQDPGQGLRLIYYSQIVNDFQKGDIAEGYSVSREKKESFPLTVTSAQKNPTAFYLCASQFQPGTEAFFGQGTRLTVV.

The rearrangement joins TRBV4-1 to TRBJ2-7, with TRBD1 matching over 7 bases. The CDR3 has 13 amino acids. V was clipped by 5 bases and J by 6 bases; unmatched bases: 7. The germline V gene encodes CDR1 MGHRA and CDR2 YSYEKL. The CDR3 here is CASSSHTGAEQYF. The CDR3 nucleotides are TGCGCCAGCAGCAGCCATACAGGGGCCGAGCAGTACTTC.

This clone was seen once. This chain connects TRBV4-1 to TRBJ2-5, with D possibly matching TRBD1 (6 bases). Trimming removed 4 bases from V and 1 base from J, with 13 bases in between. Germline CDR1 reads MGHRA; CDR2 reads YSYEKL. This CDR3 comprises 15 residues. This CDR3 reads CASSRALGGQETQYF. DNA of the CDR3: TGCGCCAGCAGCCGTGCACTAGGGGGCCAAGAGACCCAGTACTTC.

This chain connects TRBV19 to TRBJ2-5; tentatively, D is TRBD2 (5 bases). With 5 bases removed from V and 1 base from J, the gap between germline ends came to 8 bases. Germline loops: CDR1 LNHDA, CDR2 SQIVND (reference sequence). The CDR3 loop spans 13 amino acids. The CDR3 region has the DNA TGTGCCAGTAGTCGTAGCGCCCAAGAGACCCAGTACTTC. This sequence encodes CASSRSAQETQYF.

The J gene is TRBJ2-5, the V gene TRBV28; 8 nucleotides match TRBD2. Looked up from germline, CDR1 is MDHEN and CDR2 is SYDVKM. Losses at the gene ends were 8 bases for V and 5 bases for J; bases not matched to a gene: 13. The CDR3 is 15 residues long. The CDR3: CASLAGTRFSETQYF. DNA of the CDR3: TGTGCCAGCCTAGCCGGGACTAGGTTTTCGGAGACCCAGTACTTC.

This sequence joins TRBV28 and TRBJ1-2, with D unresolved. Germline V gives CDR1 MDHEN, CDR2 SYDVKM. The CDR3 is 15 residues long. V was clipped by 3 bases and J by 2 bases, with 13 bases between them. As DNA, the CDR3 is TGTGCCAGCAGTTTGAGCCTAGCATTCAACTATGGCTACACCTTC. Amino acid sequence: CASSLSLAFNYGYTF.

CDR3 in amino acids: CSVELAHSGNTIYF. The DNA of the CDR3 is TGCAGCGTGGAGTTAGCTCATTCTGGAAACACCATATATTTT. V is TRBV29-1 and J is TRBJ1-3, with D hard to call. CDR3 length: 14 residues. The V and J ends lost 6 bases and 1 base respectively, with 13 bases between them. From germline, CDR1 is SQVTM and CDR2 ANQGSEA.

V usage is TRBV23-1 and J usage is TRBJ1-1, with D possibly being TRBD1 (5 bases). TRBV23-1 is filed as an ORF, its function uncertain. CDR3 length equals 17 residues. Trimming cost V 2 bases and J 1 base, with 17 bases left between them. The CDR3 reads CASSQLEVGGGNTEAFF. Written as DNA, the CDR3 is TGCGCCAGCAGTCAACTCGAAGTCGGGGGTGGGAACACTGAAGCTTTCTTT.

V gene TRBV11-3 combines with J gene TRBJ2-2; TRBD2 matches at 12 bases. With V trimmed by 5 bases and J by 3 bases, 4 bases remained unmatched. From germline, CDR1 is SGHNT and CDR2 YENEEA. This CDR3 is 16 amino acids long. CDR3 sequence reads: CASSMTSGGYTGELFF. CDR3 sequence (DNA): TGTGCCAGCAGCATGACTAGCGGGGGATACACCGGGGAGCTGTTTTTT. Full variable domain (outside the CDR3, taken from reference TRBV11-3 and TRBJ2-2): EAGVVQSPRYKIIEKKQPVAFWCNPISGHNTLYWYLQNLGQGPELLIRYENEEAVDDSQLPKDRFSAERLKGVDSTLKIQPAELGDSAVYLCASSMTSGGYTGELFFGEGSRLTVL.

This chain joins TRBV19 and TRBJ1-6; TRBD1 is a possible D gene (6 bases). Looked up from germline, CDR1 is LNHDA and CDR2 is SQIVND (reference sequence). The CDR3 runs to 18 residues. V gave up 6 bases and J gave up 0 bases, with 18 bases separating them. The CDR3 DNA sequence: TGTGCCAGTAGGCCCGTCCGGGACACCAACTCCTATAATTCACCCCTCCACTTT. Its translation: CASRPVRDTNSYNSPLHF. The full variable domain, in which reference TRBV19 and TRBJ1-6 provide the parts outside the CDR3, is DGGITQSPKYLFRKEGQNVTLSCEQNLNHDAMYWYRQDPGQGLRLIYYSQIVNDFQKGDIAEGYSVSREKKESFPLTVTSAQKNPTAFYLCASRPVRDTNSYNSPLHFGNGTRLTVT.

This rearrangement joins TRBV29-1 to TRBJ2-5, with a tentative D call TRBD1 (5 bases). The CDR3 has 13 residues. V was pared by 7 bases and J by 2 bases, with 14 bases between. Germline V gene data show CDR1 as SQVTM and CDR2 as ANQGSEA. CDR3 in DNA: TGCAGCGATATGAAGGGGCAGCAAGAGACCCAGTACTTC. Protein sequence: CSDMKGQQETQYF.

The chain couples TRBV5-1 to TRBJ1-5, with D possibly matching TRBD1 (5 bases). With 4 bases removed from V and 7 bases from J, the gap between germline ends came to 18 bases. Looked up from germline, CDR1 is SGHRS and CDR2 is YFSETQ. CDR3 size: 15 residues. Here the CDR3 reads CASSPEGGGGQPQHF. CDR3 in DNA: TGCGCCAGCAGCCCGGAGGGTGGTGGGGGACAGCCCCAGCATTTT.

This clone was seen just once. This chain connects TRBV10-2 to TRBJ2-7; a possible D gene is TRBD1 (7 bases). Trimming took off 1 base at V and 9 bases at J, with 10 bases between the two ends. CDR3 length: 12 residues. Looked up from germline, CDR1 is WSHSY and CDR2 is SAAADI. The CDR3, as DNA: TGCGCCAGCAGTGAGTGGCAGGGGGGGCAGTACTTC. Its translation is CASSEWQGGQYF.

This chain links TRBV13 with TRBJ1-1, with D unclear. Looked up from germline, CDR1 is PRHDT and CDR2 is FYEKMQ (reference sequence). V lost 7 bases and J 1 base, leaving 10 bases between the germline ends. The CDR3 runs to 13 residues. The CDR3: CASTPGRNTEAFF. The CDR3 DNA sequence: TGTGCCAGCACCCCCGGGAGGAACACTGAAGCTTTCTTT.

In its sample, this clone was seen a few times. The genes are TRBV5-4 and TRBJ1-4, with D perhaps matching TRBD1 (5 bases). V lost 4 bases to trimming and J lost 8 bases, with 15 bases between them. Germline CDR1 SGHNT, CDR2 YYREEE (reference sequence). This CDR3 region has 14 residues. CDR3 coding DNA: TGTGCCAGCAGCGGAAGGGGTATGGGAGAAAAACTGTTTTTT. It encodes CASSGRGMGEKLFF.

The V gene is TRBV7-9, the J gene TRBJ2-7; maybe TRBD1 (5 bases). The germline V gene encodes CDR1 SEHNR and CDR2 FQNEAQ (reference sequence). V was clipped by 3 bases and J by 6 bases, with 18 bases between them. This CDR3 spans 15 amino acids. The chain's CDR3 is CASSFLRTSTGEQYF. For the CDR3, the DNA is TGTGCCAGCAGCTTTCTGCGGACAAGCACAGGCGAGCAGTACTTC.

The chain recombines TRBV2 with TRBJ1-5; 7 bases fit TRBD1. After removal of 8 bases from V and 3 bases from J, the junction contained 10 bases not matched to a gene. The germline CDR1 and CDR2 sequences are SNHLY and FYNNEI. The CDR3 has 15 amino acids. The CDR3 sequence is CASLIGTANNQPQHF. The DNA of the CDR3 is TGTGCCAGCCTTATCGGGACAGCCAACAATCAGCCCCAGCATTTT. The variable domain in full, completed from reference TRBV2 and TRBJ1-5, reads EPEVTQTPSHQVTQMGQEVILRCVPISNHLYFYWYRQILGQKVEFLVSFYNNEISEKSEIFDDQFSVERPDGSNFTLKIRSTKLEDSAMYFCASLIGTANNQPQHFGDGTRLSIL.

The V call is TRBV5-4, the J call TRBJ2-2; the match to TRBD2 covers 15 bases. Germline V gives CDR1 SGHNT, CDR2 YYREEE (reference sequence). This CDR3 has 18 residues. V gave up 5 bases and J gave up 1 base; unmatched junction bases: 6. CDR3 protein: CASRTGLAGGVNTGELFF. CDR3 DNA: TGTGCCAGCAGAACTGGACTAGCGGGGGGGGTGAACACCGGGGAGCTGTTTTTT.

The genes are TRBV2 and TRBJ2-3; 7 bases fit TRBD2. Germline V gene data show CDR1 as SNHLY and CDR2 as FYNNEI. V lost 7 bases to trimming and J lost 5 bases; unmatched junction nucleotides: 6. The CDR3 covers 13 residues. The CDR3, as DNA: TGTGCCAGCAAGGTGTCTAGCGGAGATACGCAGTATTTT. It yields the protein CASKVSSGDTQYF.

The chain carries TRBV5-4 and TRBJ2-7, with 10 bases that match TRBD1. The CDR3 contains 14 residues. J was trimmed by 2 bases and V by 3 bases; bases with no gene match: 2. Looked up from germline, CDR1 is SGHNT and CDR2 is YYREEE (reference sequence). The CDR3 sequence is CASSWTGGTYEQYF. The CDR3 bases are TGTGCCAGCAGCTGGACAGGGGGGACCTACGAGCAGTACTTC.